One sample yielded the 7 T cell receptor beta chains listed below, sequenced in a study of beta chain features in type 1 diabetes. Reverse transcription of all isolated RNA meant that expressed TCRB transcripts were sequenced. Repertoires were generated with immunoSEQ multiplex PCR, while TCRdb's copy carries only in-frame clones and drops some. The data show 360,000 or so clones, with 15% to 20% seen just once and 0.035% to 0.055% held by the top ten. The material sequenced was naive CD4+ T cells from blood. The source of these receptors is a woman between 18 and 29 years old in good health.

The genes are TRBV23-1 and TRBJ2-7; 8 nucleotides align to TRBD1. TRBV23-1 is annotated as an ORF whose role is uncertain. With 10 bases clipped from V and 2 bases from J, the junction kept 1 base outside the gene matches. This CDR3 is 11 amino acids long. CDR3 sequence: CATQGAYEQYF. The DNA of the CDR3 is TGCGCCACACAGGGGGCCTACGAGCAGTACTTC.

V is TRBV5-1 and J is TRBJ1-2; D is ambiguous. The V end lost 0 bases, the J end lost 3 bases, and 6 bases lay between the germline ends. Germline V lookup: CDR1 SGHRS, CDR2 YFSETQ. CDR3 length: 13 amino acids. CDR3 loop: CASSLETYYGYTF. As DNA, the CDR3 is TGCGCCAGCAGCTTGGAAACATACTATGGCTACACCTTC.

The sample holds a few counts of this clone. V is TRBV9 and J is TRBJ2-3; D perhaps matches TRBD1 (5 bases). Germline CDR1 SGDLS, CDR2 YYNGEE. Trimming cost V 0 bases and J 2 bases, with 10 bases left between them. The length of the CDR3 is 15 residues. DNA for the CDR3: TGTGCCAGCAGCGTAGGCCAGGGTATCACAGATACGCAGTATTTT. It specifies CASSVGQGITDTQYF. The full variable domain, its missing parts supplied by reference TRBV9 and TRBJ2-3, is DSGVTQTPKHLITATGQRVTLRCSPRSGDLSVYWYQQSLDQGLQFLIQYYNGEERAKGNILERFSAQQFPDLHSELNLSSLELGDSALYFCASSVGQGITDTQYFGPGTRLTVL.

This clone turned up a few times. V usage is TRBV18 and J usage is TRBJ2-5; the D is unclear. CDR3 size: 14 residues. Germline-derived CDR1 and CDR2 are KGHSH and LQKENI. V lost 2 bases and J 5 bases, leaving 12 bases between the germline ends. CDR3 in amino acids: CASSPTSLDETQYF. The DNA of the CDR3 is TGTGCCAGCTCACCAACGTCCCTAGACGAGACCCAGTACTTC.

The chain has TRBV30 and TRBJ1-2, with TRBD1 as a possible D gene (6 bases). Trimming removed 5 bases from V and 5 bases from J, with 12 bases in between. The CDR3 is 12 amino acids. The germline gives CDR1 GTSNPN, CDR2 SVGIG (reference sequence). The CDR3 loop reads CAWGRTDYGYTF. CDR3 nucleotides: TGTGCCTGGGGACGGACAGATTATGGCTACACCTTC.

The gene calls are TRBV11-3 and TRBJ2-3, with TRBD2 matching 7 bases. Looked up from germline, CDR1 is SGHNT and CDR2 is YENEEA. With V trimmed by 3 bases and J by 1 base, 1 base remained unmatched. The CDR3 sequence is 14 residues long. The CDR3 DNA sequence: TGTGCCAGCAGCTTTACTAGCGGCACAGATACGCAGTATTTT. It specifies CASSFTSGTDTQYF.

This clone was seen a few times. The chain employs TRBV6-5 and TRBJ1-4, with TRBD1 matching over 7 bases. This CDR3 spans 15 amino acids. J was trimmed by 6 bases and V by 6 bases; bases with no gene match: 10. Per the germline V gene, CDR1 is MNHEY and CDR2 is SVGAGI. The CDR3 protein is CASRETGKLHEKLFF. Here the CDR3 DNA reads TGTGCCAGCAGGGAGACAGGGAAGCTTCATGAAAAACTGTTTTTT.